The clone carrying this T cell receptor beta chain showed up just a few times. The antigen remains unidentified. The sample contains more than one DNA sequence encoding this CDR3. Per germline, CDR1 SEHNR and CDR2 FQNEAQ (reference sequence). The CDR3 contains 15 residues. Germline trimming cut 4 bases from V and 0 bases from J; bases unmatched to any gene: 4. The data derive from a study of graft-versus-host responses after intestinal transplantation. Across the whole study: The transplants performed in recipients were multivisceral, liver-intestinal, or isolated intestinal.

Clones were read by immunoSEQ multiplex PCR, and TCRdb kept only the in-frame ones, dropping some. Of about 90,000 clones detected, roughly 92% appear once; the ten largest clones hold roughly 0.31%. This chain connects TRBV7-9 to TRBJ2-7; 9 bases are a match to TRBD1. This receptor was taken from a human donor who received an intestinal transplant. The sequenced sample was unstimulated CD4+ T cells sorted from spleen or lymph node cells, obtained before intestinal transplant. The CDR3 region has the DNA TGTGCCAGCAGCTCTCCGGGACAGGGCTCCTACGAGCAGTACTTC. Its protein product is CASSSPGQGSYEQYF.